These T cell receptor beta chains were read from a single sample in a study of cytomegalovirus exposure and HLA in healthy donors. Generated by immunoSEQ multiplex PCR, the TCRdb table keeps only in-frame clones and is missing some. Of a few hundred thousand clones in the sample, about 80% were seen once. The sample comprised PBMCs. The source is a man aged 40-50 years in good health and CMV-seronegative. The CDR3 runs from the conserved cysteine through the conserved F or W. The D gene is left open where the match is weak. Not all rows give a size; the values are once, few, many and, for expanded clones, a class.

clone_size d_call j_call v_call cdr3_aa cdr3_nt
NA NA TRBJ1-2 TRBV5-6 CASSLDAHNGYTF TGTGCCAGCAGCCTGGACGCCCACAATGGCTACACCTTC
NA TRBD2 TRBJ2-1 TRBV28 CASSTVAGGSYNEQFF TGTGCCAGCAGTACCGTAGCGGGAGGGTCCTACAATGAGCAGTTCTTC
NA NA TRBJ1-6 TRBV7-2 CASSQLDSPPLHF TGTGCCAGCAGCCAATTGGACTCACCACCCCTCCACTTT
few NA TRBJ2-2 TRBV15 CATSARLDTGELFF TGTGCCACCAGCGCCCGACTTGACACCGGGGAGCTGTTTTTT
NA TRBD1 TRBJ2-2 TRBV19 CASLNRGNTGELFF TGTGCCAGTTTGAACAGGGGGAACACCGGGGAGCTGTTTTTT
NA TRBD1 TRBJ1-2 TRBV5-4 CASSPPTGYGYTF TGTGCCAGCAGCCCACCGACAGGGTATGGCTACACCTTC
NA NA TRBJ2-7 TRBV7-9 CASSFTPSVNEQYF TGTGCCAGCAGCTTTACGCCTAGTGTCAACGAGCAGTACTTC
few NA TRBJ2-5 TRBV27 CASSFIGEETQYF TGTGCCAGCAGTTTCATCGGAGAAGAGACCCAGTACTTC
NA TRBD1 TRBJ2-7 TRBV5-5 CASSPGQGAFPYEQYF TGTGCCAGCAGCCCCGGACAGGGGGCTTTCCCCTACGAGCAGTACTTC
once NA TRBJ1-1 TRBV27 CASSSLTGLTEAFF TGTGCCAGCAGTTCTCTAACAGGCCTCACTGAAGCTTTCTTT
once NA TRBJ1-5 TRBV19 CASSIASRSYQPQHF TGTGCCAGTAGTATAGCGTCGAGATCCTATCAGCCCCAGCATTTT
NA NA TRBJ1-2 TRBV6-7 CASSLFDRRNGYTF TGTGCCAGCAGCCTATTCGACAGGCGAAATGGCTACACCTTC
NA NA TRBJ1-5 TRBV6-5 CASSYGQNSNQPQHF TGTGCCAGCAGTTACGGGCAGAATAGCAATCAGCCCCAGCATTTT
NA NA TRBJ1-3 TRBV7-6 CASSLVGGPIYF TGTGCCAGCAGCCTAGTCGGGGGGCCCATATATTTT
NA NA TRBJ2-3 TRBV7-2 CASSLAGALERQYF TGTGCCAGCAGCTTAGCGGGGGCTCTGGAACGGCAGTATTTT
NA TRBD1 TRBJ2-5 TRBV5-4 CASSLEGGAGTQYF TGTGCCAGCAGCTTGGAAGGGGGCGCGGGGACCCAGTACTTC
NA NA TRBJ1-1 TRBV7-9 CASSLQDVTEAFF TGTGCCAGCAGCTTACAGGATGTCACTGAAGCTTTCTTT
NA NA TRBJ1-1 TRBV19 CASSIDTVMNTEAFF TGTGCCAGTAGTATAGATACAGTCATGAACACTGAAGCTTTCTTT
NA NA TRBJ2-7 TRBV10-3 CAISAVVAGSYEQYF TGTGCCATCAGTGCCGTTGTAGCTGGCTCCTACGAGCAGTACTTC
NA TRBD1 TRBJ2-7 TRBV4-2 CASSQWGQPARQYF TGTGCCAGCAGCCAATGGGGACAGCCGGCGAGGCAGTACTTC
NA NA TRBJ1-2 TRBV10-2 CASSLREDSINYGYTF TGCGCCAGCAGCCTCCGAGAGGACAGCATTAACTATGGCTACACCTTC
NA NA TRBJ1-2 TRBV18 CASSPNNWSSYGYTF TGTGCCAGCTCACCAAACAACTGGAGTAGCTATGGCTACACCTTC
NA TRBD1 TRBJ2-1 TRBV6-5 CASSYDRGSLYNEQFF TGTGCCAGCAGTTACGACAGGGGGAGTCTCTACAATGAGCAGTTCTTC
NA NA TRBJ1-2 TRBV5-1 CASSLIVLNDNYGYTF TGCGCCAGCAGCTTGATCGTACTAAATGATAACTATGGCTACACCTTC
NA NA TRBJ1-6 TRBV19 CASSSSGWGNSPLHF TGTGCCAGTAGCTCCTCAGGGTGGGGTAATTCACCCCTCCACTTT
NA NA TRBJ2-7 TRBV19 CASSIGGTATSYEQYF TGTGCCAGTAGTATAGGCGGGACAGCCACCTCCTACGAGCAGTACTTC
NA TRBD1 TRBJ1-2 TRBV27 CASSRQGVNGYTF TGTGCCAGCAGTCGACAGGGGGTGAATGGCTACACCTTC
NA NA TRBJ2-7 TRBV19 CASSLTLGQSSYEQYF TGTGCCAGTAGCCTTACCTTGGGGCAGAGCTCCTACGAGCAGTACTTC
NA NA TRBJ1-5 TRBV21-1 CASSKELACNQPQHF TGTGCCAGCAGCAAAGAGTTAGCATGCAATCAGCCCCAGCATTTT
NA TRBD1 TRBJ2-1 TRBV7-9 CASSLVDRGNEQFF TGTGCCAGCAGCTTAGTGGACAGGGGCAATGAGCAGTTCTTC
once TRBD1 TRBJ1-1 TRBV29-1 CSVRPGTGNTEAFF TGCAGCGTCCGTCCCGGGACAGGGAACACTGAAGCTTTCTTT
NA TRBD2 TRBJ2-5 TRBV11-2 CASSAPGSGRDGETQYF TGTGCCAGCAGCGCCCCCGGAAGCGGGAGGGACGGGGAGACCCAGTACTTC
once TRBD2 TRBJ2-5 TRBV4-2 CASSQDVGLAAATQYF TGTGCCAGCAGCCAAGATGTTGGACTAGCGGCGGCGACCCAGTACTTC
NA TRBD2 TRBJ2-1 TRBV30 CAWSTSAGVNEQFF TGTGCCTGGAGTACGTCGGCGGGAGTAAATGAGCAGTTCTTC
NA TRBD2 TRBJ2-1 TRBV5-5 CASSRRGLADNEQFF TGTGCCAGCAGCCGGAGAGGACTAGCCGACAATGAGCAGTTCTTC
NA TRBD2 TRBJ2-7 TRBV6-4 CANPKTSGRDEQYF TGTGCCAACCCTAAGACTAGCGGGAGAGACGAGCAGTACTTC
NA TRBD2 TRBJ2-5 TRBV6-1 CASSELAGGTGRETQYF TGTGCCAGCAGTGAACTAGCGGGGGGGACCGGTAGAGAGACCCAGTACTTC
once NA TRBJ2-1 TRBV7-3 CASSLTGSSYNEQFF TGTGCCAGCAGCCTAACAGGGAGCTCCTACAATGAGCAGTTCTTC
once NA TRBJ1-6 TRBV4-1 CASSQDGQGRDSPLHF TGCGCCAGCAGCCAAGATGGGCAGGGAAGAGATTCACCCCTCCACTTT
few NA TRBJ1-1 TRBV10-3 CAISESGGTEAFF TGTGCCATCAGTGAGTCCGGGGGCACTGAAGCTTTCTTT
NA NA TRBJ2-5 TRBV19 CASSLQGPGETQYF TGTGCCAGTAGCCTACAGGGTCCGGGAGAGACCCAGTACTTC
NA TRBD2 TRBJ2-7 TRBV5-1 CASSLDLRKGTNQQYF TGCGCCAGCAGCTTGGATCTACGGAAAGGGACTAATCAGCAGTACTTC
NA TRBD2 TRBJ2-6 TRBV2 CASSETSGGAGANVLTF TGTGCCAGCAGTGAAACTAGCGGGGGGGCTGGGGCCAACGTCCTGACTTTC
NA NA TRBJ2-2 TRBV6-5 CASRLSDTGELFF TGTGCCAGCAGACTTAGCGACACCGGGGAGCTGTTTTTT
NA TRBD1 TRBJ1-2 TRBV6-1 CASSGGQGSYGYTF TGTGCCAGCAGTGGAGGACAGGGGAGCTATGGCTACACCTTC